The 15 T cell receptor beta chains given below trace back to one sample, sequenced in a study of blood T cell repertoires in COVID-19. TCRdb's table, derived via immunoSEQ multiplex PCR, lists solely in-frame clones and lacks some. Found here are 250,000 to 300,000 clones, roughly 90% of them singletons; the top ten hold less than 2.5%. Sequenced: peripheral blood. These receptor sequences come from a man aged 45-60 years with acute or convalescent COVID-19.

The gene calls are TRBV14 and TRBJ1-4; D gene unclear. The V end lost 0 bases, the J end lost 6 bases, and 2 bases lay between the germline ends. The CDR3 totals 12 residues. Germline loops: CDR1 SGHDN, CDR2 FVKESK. The CDR3 region is CASSQDDEKLFF. CDR3 nucleotides: TGTGCCAGCAGCCAAGACGATGAAAAACTGTTTTTT. Filled out from reference TRBV14 and TRBJ1-4, the complete variable domain reads EAGVTQFPSHSVIEKGQTVTLRCDPISGHDNLYWYRRVMGKEIKFLLHFVKESKQDESGMPNNRFLAERTGGTYSTLKVQPAELEDSGVYFCASSQDDEKLFFGSGTQLSVL.

This chain connects TRBV7-8 to TRBJ1-2, with D unclear. CDR3 length equals 13 residues. V was trimmed by 5 bases and J by 4 bases, leaving 11 bases between them. Germline values: CDR1 SGHVS, CDR2 FQNEAQ. CDR3 nucleotides: TGTGCCAGCAGCCGTTACTCGCGCTATGGCTACACCTTC. Protein product: CASSRYSRYGYTF.

The chain joins TRBV7-8 to TRBJ2-7, with TRBD1 matching 9 bases. There are 14 residues in the CDR3. Germline V gene lookup returns CDR1 SGHVS and CDR2 FQNEAQ. V shed 5 bases, J shed 5 bases, and the junction held 7 bases outside the gene matches. This CDR3 reads CASSIRDRAHEQYF. CDR3 in DNA: TGTGCCAGCAGCATCCGGGACAGGGCCCACGAGCAGTACTTC.

The chain employs TRBV7-3 and TRBJ2-5, with D uncertain. Trimming removed 4 bases at V and 0 bases at J, with 12 bases between. The CDR3 is made up of 15 amino acids. The germline gives CDR1 SGHTA, CDR2 FQGTGA. The CDR3 nucleotides read TGTGCCAGCAGCTCGAGCCTCTCGTACCAAGAGACCCAGTACTTC. The encoded protein is CASSSSLSYQETQYF.

The chain carries TRBV6-5 and TRBJ1-4; D is undetermined. Per the germline V gene, CDR1 is MNHEY and CDR2 is SVGAGI. The V end lost 0 bases, the J end lost 7 bases, and 12 bases lay between the germline ends. This CDR3 spans 15 amino acids. CDR3 sequence: CASSYSTGFSEKLFF. CDR3 nucleotide sequence: TGTGCCAGCAGTTACTCGACGGGGTTCAGTGAAAAACTGTTTTTT.

The rearrangement joins TRBV19 to TRBJ1-2, with 9 nucleotides matching TRBD1. This CDR3 is 14 amino acids long. Germline V gene sequence: CDR1 LNHDA, CDR2 SQIVND (reference sequence). J lost 7 bases, V lost 3 bases, and 6 bases had no gene match. The CDR3 is CASSIQTGGGGYTF. For the CDR3, the DNA is TGTGCCAGTAGTATCCAAACAGGGGGCGGTGGCTACACCTTC.

The V gene is TRBV11-3, the J gene TRBJ2-1; the match to TRBD1 covers 8 bases. Germline-derived CDR1 and CDR2 are SGHNT and YENEEA. CDR3 length: 16 residues. The V gene end was trimmed by 4 bases and the J gene end by 7 bases; junction bases not matched to a gene: 12. The CDR3 DNA reads TGTGCCAGCAGCTCCGACGGGACAGGTGGGATGAATGAGCAGTTCTTC. Residues: CASSSDGTGGMNEQFF.

The chain recombines TRBV11-2 with TRBJ1-1; D call uncertain. The CDR3 sequence is 15 residues long. Germline CDR1 SGHAT, CDR2 FQNNGV. V lost 0 bases and J 5 bases, leaving 13 bases between the germline ends. The CDR3 DNA follows: TGTGCCAGCAGCTTAGAAGGGCGAGGGAGGACTGAAGCTTTCTTT. This codes for CASSLEGRGRTEAFF. The full variable domain, in which reference TRBV11-2 and TRBJ1-1 provide the parts outside the CDR3, is EAGVAQSPRYKIIEKRQSVAFWCNPISGHATLYWYQQILGQGPKLLIQFQNNGVVDDSQLPKDRFSAERLKGVDSTLKIQPAKLEDSAVYLCASSLEGRGRTEAFFGQGTRLTVV.

The rearrangement joins TRBV4-2 to TRBJ2-5; 13 positions match TRBD2. The germline CDR1 and CDR2 sequences are LGHNA and YNFKEQ. There are 21 residues in the CDR3. Losses at the gene ends were 4 bases for V and 2 bases for J; bases not matched to a gene: 19. The CDR3 DNA reads as TGTGCCAGCAGCCGCGCCGTCCGACTAGCGGGGGGACCAAACCGACAAGAGACCCAGTACTTC. Its translation is CASSRAVRLAGGPNRQETQYF.

The chain combines TRBV18 with TRBJ2-7; D is perhaps TRBD1 (5 bases). V lost 0 bases to trimming and J lost 3 bases, with 9 bases between them. The CDR3 sequence is 14 residues long. Germline loops: CDR1 KGHSH, CDR2 LQKENI. The CDR3 here is CASSPPPGNYEQYF. DNA for the CDR3: TGTGCCAGCTCACCACCCCCAGGGAACTACGAGCAGTACTTC. Combining the CDR3 with reference TRBV18 and TRBJ2-7 gives the whole variable domain NAGVMQNPRHLVRRRGQEARLRCSPMKGHSHVYWYRQLPEEGLKFMVYLQKENIIDESGMPKERFSAEFPKEGPSILRIQQVVRGDSAAYFCASSPPPGNYEQYFGPGTRLTVT.

This chain links TRBV7-3 with TRBJ1-1; maybe TRBD1 (5 bases). This CDR3 contains 13 residues. The V gene lost 4 bases and the J gene lost 3 bases, with 9 bases spanning the gap. The germline gives CDR1 SGHTA, CDR2 FQGTGA. CDR3 region: CASSWDSHTEAFF. CDR3 DNA sequence: TGTGCCAGCAGCTGGGACTCCCACACTGAAGCTTTCTTT.

The chain is built from TRBV18 and TRBJ1-3; D unresolved. This CDR3 has 14 amino acids. CDR1 and CDR2 (germline): KGHSH, LQKENI. Trimming pared 0 bases from V and 3 bases from J, leaving 6 bases between. The CDR3 DNA reads as TGTGCCAGCTCACCACCCCCATTTGGAAACACCATATATTTT. Protein product: CASSPPPFGNTIYF. Full variable domain (missing parts from reference TRBV18 and TRBJ1-3): NAGVMQNPRHLVRRRGQEARLRCSPMKGHSHVYWYRQLPEEGLKFMVYLQKENIIDESGMPKERFSAEFPKEGPSILRIQQVVRGDSAAYFCASSPPPFGNTIYFGEGSWLTVV.

The chain uses TRBV3-1 (or the pseudogene TRBV3-2) and TRBJ2-5; 8 nucleotides agree with TRBD2. Losses at the gene ends were 4 bases for V and 5 bases for J; bases not matched to a gene: 9. The CDR3 has 15 amino acids. From germline, CDR1 is LGHDT and CDR2 YNNKEL (reference sequence). The CDR3 sequence: CASSPRRGASETQYF. The CDR3 DNA is TGTGCCAGCAGCCCCCGGCGGGGGGCCTCCGAGACCCAGTACTTC.

The chain uses TRBV11-2 and TRBJ1-4; D possibly corresponds to TRBD1 (5 bases). V gave up 4 bases and J gave up 5 bases, with 14 bases separating them. Germline values: CDR1 SGHAT, CDR2 FQNNGV. There are 15 residues in the CDR3. The CDR3 DNA follows: TGTGCCAGCAGCTCTACCCTTACAGGAAATGAAAAACTGTTTTTT. It codes for CASSSTLTGNEKLFF.

To note about this clone: This sample also contains other DNA sequences that code for the same CDR3. The gene calls are TRBV5-1 and TRBJ2-7; D call uncertain. There are 12 residues in the CDR3. Deletions cut 0 bases from V and 4 bases from J, with 5 bases between. Germline V CDR1 and CDR2: SGHRS, YFSETQ. This CDR3 is CASSLDGYEQYF. The CDR3 DNA reads TGCGCCAGCAGCTTGGACGGGTACGAGCAGTACTTC.